The subject of this entry is one TCR beta chain. The antigen is not known. This sample was taken from a study of T cell responses to AZD1222 COVID-19 vaccine. Method: immunoSEQ multiplex PCR; TCRdb's copy keeps in-frame clones and lacks some. Counted here are about 73,000 clones, approximately 92% occurring once; the ten biggest clones make up about a tenth. The CDR3 extends over 14 amino acids. The germline V gene has CDR1 SNHLY and CDR2 FYNNEI. The germline V and J ends were trimmed by 8 bases and 0 bases, with 11 bases remaining between them. Study conclusions and caveats: Scientists sampled the repertoires only once the peak T cell response had passed.

The sample was peripheral blood, taken 28 days after the second AZD1222 dose. The TCR comes from an adult who received the AZD1222 COVID-19 vaccine. J is TRBJ1-3 and V is TRBV2, with D perhaps TRBD1 (5 bases). The CDR3 DNA reads as TGTGCCAGCGGGCGGGACCTCTCTGGAAACACCATATATTTT. As protein: CASGRDLSGNTIYF.